What follows describes a single T cell receptor (beta chain). Trimming stripped 3 bases from V and 4 bases from J, with 10 bases between. The CDR3 has 13 amino acids. CDR1 and CDR2 (germline): SQVTM, ANQGSEA. Described time point: healthy volunteer bleed at 2 weeks. Total RNA extraction was carried out from unfractionated whole blood. The data were taken from a study of human T cells and chemical hapten exposure. Original processing notes: Across samples, TCR counts had a median of roughly 96,000 and ranged from about 23,224 to 700,000. TCRdb itself ran the RACE reads through MiXCR, one entry per CDR3 protein. These V and J calls are TCRdb output, not the study's own analysis. The table has around 130,000 distinct CDR3 sequences, 8.5% to 9.5% seen once.

The sequence derives from a male donor in good health. Some clones in this sample may be carry-over from other donors' samples. The specimen was whole blood. The V call is TRBV29-1, the J call TRBJ2-1; maybe TRBD1 (5 bases). The CDR3 sequence: CSVDSTEYNEQFF. CDR3 nucleotide sequence: TGCAGCGTTGACTCGACAGAATACAATGAGCAGTTCTTC.